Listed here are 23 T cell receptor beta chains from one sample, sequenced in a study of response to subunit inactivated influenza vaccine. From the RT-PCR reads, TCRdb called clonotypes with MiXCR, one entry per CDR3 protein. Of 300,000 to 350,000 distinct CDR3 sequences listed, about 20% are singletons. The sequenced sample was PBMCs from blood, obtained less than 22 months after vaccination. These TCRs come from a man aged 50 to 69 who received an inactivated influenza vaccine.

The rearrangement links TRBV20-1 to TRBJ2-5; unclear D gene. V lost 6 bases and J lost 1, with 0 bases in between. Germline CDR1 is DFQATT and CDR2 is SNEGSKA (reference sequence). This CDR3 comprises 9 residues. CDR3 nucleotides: TGCAGTGCCCAAGAGACCCAGTACTTC. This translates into CSAQETQYF.

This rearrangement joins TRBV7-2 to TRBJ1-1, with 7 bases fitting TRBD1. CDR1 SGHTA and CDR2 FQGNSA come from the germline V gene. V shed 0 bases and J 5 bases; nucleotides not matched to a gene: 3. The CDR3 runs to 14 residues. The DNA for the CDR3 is TGTGCCAGCAGCTTAGCGCAGGGGGTAACTGAAGCTTTCTTT. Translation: CASSLAQGVTEAFF.

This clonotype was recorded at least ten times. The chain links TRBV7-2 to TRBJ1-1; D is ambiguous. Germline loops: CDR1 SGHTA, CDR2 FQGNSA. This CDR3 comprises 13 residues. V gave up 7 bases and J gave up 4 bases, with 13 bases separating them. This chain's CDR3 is CASKRREGTEAFF. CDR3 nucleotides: TGTGCCAGCAAGAGAAGGGAAGGCACTGAAGCTTTCTTT.

The CDR3 DNA reads as TGCGCCAGCAGTGAGAACAGGGGACAGTTTTACGAGCAGTACTTC. Translating gives CASSENRGQFYEQYF. The chain combines TRBV10-2 with TRBJ2-7; 7 bases align to TRBD1. CDR3 length equals 15 residues. The J segment lost 4 bases and the V segment lost 2 bases, leaving 8 bases of the junction unmatched. Germline V CDR1 and CDR2: WSHSY, SAAADI.

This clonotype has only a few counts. The CDR3 sequence: CASSTIQGQDQPQHF. The CDR3 DNA sequence: TGTGCCAGTAGTACAATTCAGGGACAGGATCAGCCCCAGCATTTT. The chain links TRBV19 to TRBJ1-5, with 8 positions matching TRBD1. The V and J ends lost 4 bases and 5 bases, in that order; junction bases with no gene match: 7. Germline CDR1 and CDR2: LNHDA and SQIVND (reference sequence). This CDR3 region has 15 residues.

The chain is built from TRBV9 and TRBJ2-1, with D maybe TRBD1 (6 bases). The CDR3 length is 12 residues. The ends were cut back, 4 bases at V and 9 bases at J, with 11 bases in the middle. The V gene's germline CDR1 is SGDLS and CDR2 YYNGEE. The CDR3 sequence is CASSSQGSEQFF. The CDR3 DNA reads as TGTGCCAGCAGCAGCCAGGGGAGTGAGCAGTTCTTC.

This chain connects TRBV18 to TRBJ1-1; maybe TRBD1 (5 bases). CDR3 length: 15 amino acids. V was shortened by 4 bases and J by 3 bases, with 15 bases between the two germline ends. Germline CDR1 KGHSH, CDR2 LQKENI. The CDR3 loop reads CASSRDQNSDTEAFF. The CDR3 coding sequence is TGTGCCAGCTCACGGGACCAAAACTCGGACACTGAAGCTTTCTTT.

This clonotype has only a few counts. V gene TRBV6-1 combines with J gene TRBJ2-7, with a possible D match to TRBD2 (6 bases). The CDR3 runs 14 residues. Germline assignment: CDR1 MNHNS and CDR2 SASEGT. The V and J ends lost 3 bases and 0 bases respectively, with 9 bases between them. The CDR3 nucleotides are TGTGCCAGCAGTGAGCGGGACTTCTCCTACGAGCAGTACTTC. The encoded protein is CASSERDFSYEQYF.

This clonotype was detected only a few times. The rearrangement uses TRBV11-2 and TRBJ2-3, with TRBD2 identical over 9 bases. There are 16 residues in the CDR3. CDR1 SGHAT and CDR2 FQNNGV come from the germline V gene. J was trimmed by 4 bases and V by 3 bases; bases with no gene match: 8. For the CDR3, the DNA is TGTGCCAGCAGCTTTTTAGGCGGGAGGGCCGCAGATACGCAGTATTTT. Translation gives CASSFLGGRAADTQYF.

CDR3 DNA sequence: TGTGCCAGCAGTAGAGGGGGCCGGGAAAAACTGTTTTTT. It specifies CASSRGGREKLFF. This chain connects TRBV28 to TRBJ1-4; 7 bases map to TRBD1. Trimming at V came to 5 bases and at J to 8 bases, leaving 5 bases not matched to a gene. The CDR3 totals 13 residues. Germline CDR1 and CDR2: MDHEN and SYDVKM.

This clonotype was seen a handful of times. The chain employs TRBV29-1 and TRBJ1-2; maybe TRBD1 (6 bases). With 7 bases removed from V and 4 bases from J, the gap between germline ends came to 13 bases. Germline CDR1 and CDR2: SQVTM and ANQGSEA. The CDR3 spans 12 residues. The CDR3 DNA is TGCAGCGCGGGCACAGGGATCTATGGCTACACCTTC. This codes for CSAGTGIYGYTF.

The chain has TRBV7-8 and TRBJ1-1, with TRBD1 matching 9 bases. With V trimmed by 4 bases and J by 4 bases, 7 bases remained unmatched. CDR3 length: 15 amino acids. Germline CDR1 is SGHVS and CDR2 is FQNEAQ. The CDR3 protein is CASSSGTGSVTEAFF. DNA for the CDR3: TGTGCCAGCAGCTCCGGGACAGGGTCAGTCACTGAAGCTTTCTTT.

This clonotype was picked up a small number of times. The CDR3 DNA reads as TGCAGTGCTAGTATCCCGGGAAGCTCCTACAATGAGCAGTTCTTC. Encoded protein: CSASIPGSSYNEQFF. The chain couples TRBV20-1 to TRBJ2-1, with D perhaps matching TRBD2 (5 bases). CDR3 length: 15 residues. Per germline, CDR1 DFQATT and CDR2 SNEGSKA (reference sequence). V lost 3 bases and J lost 0, with 12 bases in between.

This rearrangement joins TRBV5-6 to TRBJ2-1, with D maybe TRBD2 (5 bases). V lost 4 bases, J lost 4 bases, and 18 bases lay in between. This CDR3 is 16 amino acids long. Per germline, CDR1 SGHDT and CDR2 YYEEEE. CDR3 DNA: TGTGCCAGCAGCGCTGATTTTGCGGGTATTTACAATGAGCAGTTCTTC. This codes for CASSADFAGIYNEQFF.

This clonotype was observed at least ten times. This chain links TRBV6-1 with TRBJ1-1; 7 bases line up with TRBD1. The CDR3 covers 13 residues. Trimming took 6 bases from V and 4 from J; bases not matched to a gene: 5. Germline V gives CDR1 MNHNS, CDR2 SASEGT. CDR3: CASRRGLSTEAFF. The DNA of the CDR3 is TGTGCCAGCAGAAGGGGGCTCTCCACTGAAGCTTTCTTT.

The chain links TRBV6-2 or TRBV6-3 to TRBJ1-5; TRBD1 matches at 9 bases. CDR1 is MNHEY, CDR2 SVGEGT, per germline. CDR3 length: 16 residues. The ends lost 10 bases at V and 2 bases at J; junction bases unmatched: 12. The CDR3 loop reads CATRDRVRVGNQPQHF. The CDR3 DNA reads TGTGCCACCCGGGACAGGGTGCGAGTAGGCAATCAGCCCCAGCATTTT.

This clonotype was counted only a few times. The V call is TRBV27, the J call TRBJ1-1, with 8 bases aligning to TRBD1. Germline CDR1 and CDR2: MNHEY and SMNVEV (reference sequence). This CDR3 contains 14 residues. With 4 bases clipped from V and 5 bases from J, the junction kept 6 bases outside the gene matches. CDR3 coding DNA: TGTGCCAGCAGTTCTCAGGGGGCAGGGACTGAAGCTTTCTTT. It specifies CASSSQGAGTEAFF.

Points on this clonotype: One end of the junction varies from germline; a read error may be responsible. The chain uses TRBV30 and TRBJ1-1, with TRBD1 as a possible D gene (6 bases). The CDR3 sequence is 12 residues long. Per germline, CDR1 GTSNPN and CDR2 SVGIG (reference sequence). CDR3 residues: CAWKQGWTEALF. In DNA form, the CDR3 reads TGTGCCTGGAAACAGGGCTGGACTGAAGCTTTATTT.

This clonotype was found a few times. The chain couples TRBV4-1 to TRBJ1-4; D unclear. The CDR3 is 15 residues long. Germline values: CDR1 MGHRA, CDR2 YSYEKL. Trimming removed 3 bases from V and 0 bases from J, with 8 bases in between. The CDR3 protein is CASSQLFATNEKLFF. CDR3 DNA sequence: TGCGCCAGCAGCCAGTTATTTGCAACTAATGAAAAACTGTTTTTT.

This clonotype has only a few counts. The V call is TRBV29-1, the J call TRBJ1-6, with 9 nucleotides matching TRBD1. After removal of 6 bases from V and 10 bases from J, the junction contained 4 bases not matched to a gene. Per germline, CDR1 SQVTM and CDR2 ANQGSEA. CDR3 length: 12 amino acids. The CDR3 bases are TGCAGCGTGGGGGACAGGGACTCACCCCTCCACTTT. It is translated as CSVGDRDSPLHF.

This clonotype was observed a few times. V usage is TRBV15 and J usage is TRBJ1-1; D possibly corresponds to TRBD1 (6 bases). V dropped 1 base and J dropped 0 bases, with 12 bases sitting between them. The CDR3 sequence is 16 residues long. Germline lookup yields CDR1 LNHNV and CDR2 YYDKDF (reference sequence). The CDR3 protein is CATSRGGAGLNTEAFF. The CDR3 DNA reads TGTGCCACCAGCAGAGGGGGGGCGGGGTTGAACACTGAAGCTTTCTTT.

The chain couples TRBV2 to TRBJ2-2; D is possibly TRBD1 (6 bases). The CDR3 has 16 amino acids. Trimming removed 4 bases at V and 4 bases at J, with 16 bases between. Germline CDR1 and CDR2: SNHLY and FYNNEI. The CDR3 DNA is TGTGCCAGCAGTGCCTCCGGGACATCTTTCACCGGGGAGCTGTTTTTT. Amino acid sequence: CASSASGTSFTGELFF.

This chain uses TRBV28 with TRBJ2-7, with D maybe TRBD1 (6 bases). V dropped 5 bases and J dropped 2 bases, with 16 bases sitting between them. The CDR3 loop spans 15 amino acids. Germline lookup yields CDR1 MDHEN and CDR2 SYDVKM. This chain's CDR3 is CASSPARTVAYEQYF. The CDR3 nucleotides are TGTGCCAGCAGTCCCGCCCGGACAGTCGCCTACGAGCAGTACTTC.